A single sample gave rise to the 15 T cell receptor beta chains below, sequenced in a study of human T cells and chemical hapten exposure. TCRdb analysed the RACE reads with MiXCR anew, one entry per CDR3 protein. The table records about 84,000 distinct CDR3 sequences, 10% to 14% of them present only once. The time point was: patch test 3, about 24 weeks after DPC sensitization. Treatment reported: therapeutic diphenylcyclopropenone sensitization with weekly scalp DPC. The specimen was whole blood, collected in connection with sensitization to the hapten diphenylcyclopropenone (DPC). These receptors all stem from a woman in her forties or fifties with alopecia areata. Some clones in this sample may be carry-over from other donors' samples.

The V and J genes are TRBV2 and TRBJ1-2; D unclear. V lost 10 bases and J 2 bases, leaving 5 bases between the germline ends. This CDR3 comprises 10 residues. Germline V gene lookup returns CDR1 SNHLY and CDR2 FYNNEI. The CDR3 sequence is CATPNYGYTF. The CDR3 bases are TGTGCCACACCCAACTATGGCTACACCTTC.

This clonotype was observed a few times. The CDR3 DNA reads as TGTGCCAGCAGTTACGTGGGGGTAGGGCTTAATGAAAAACTGTTTTTT. It specifies CASSYVGVGLNEKLFF. The chain links TRBV6-6 to TRBJ1-4, with a possible D match to TRBD1 (5 bases). Trimming took off 2 bases at V and 4 bases at J, with 14 bases between the two ends. Germline V lookup: CDR1 MNHNY, CDR2 SVGAGI (reference sequence). CDR3 length: 16 amino acids.

This clonotype showed up just a few times. The chain joins TRBV29-1 to TRBJ2-7; D unclear. Looked up from germline, CDR1 is SQVTM and CDR2 is ANQGSEA. V lost 4 bases to trimming and J lost 0 bases, with 7 bases between them. The CDR3 contains 12 residues. The CDR3 sequence is CSVGIASYEQYF. The DNA for the CDR3 is TGCAGCGTTGGAATCGCCTCCTACGAGCAGTACTTC.

The gene calls are TRBV12-3 or TRBV12-4 and TRBJ1-5, with TRBD1 as a possible D gene (6 bases). The CDR3 has 15 amino acids. Trimming stripped 3 bases from V and 2 bases from J, with 11 bases between. As DNA, the CDR3 is TGTGCCAGCAGTTTGCGGGGGGCAGGCAATCAGCCCCAGCATTTT. Protein sequence: CASSLRGAGNQPQHF.

The chain has TRBV6-2 or TRBV6-3 and TRBJ2-1; 12 bases line up with TRBD2. The J segment lost 10 bases and the V segment lost 9 bases, leaving 7 bases of the junction unmatched. CDR3 size: 13 residues. Germline V gives CDR1 MNHEY, CDR2 SVGEGT. The CDR3 loop is CASTLAGGGEQFF. The CDR3 nucleotides read TGTGCCAGTACCCTAGCGGGAGGGGGCGAGCAGTTCTTC.

This chain uses TRBV7-9 with TRBJ2-2; TRBD2 matches 7 bases. CDR1 and CDR2 from the germline V gene are SEHNR and FQNEAQ (reference sequence). The CDR3 runs 14 residues. The trim removed 10 bases at V and 2 bases at J, leaving 7 bases unmatched. The CDR3 coding sequence is TGTGCCAAAACCGGGACTAAAAACACCGGGGAGCTGTTTTTT. Amino acids: CAKTGTKNTGELFF. Combining the CDR3 with reference TRBV7-9 and TRBJ2-2 gives the whole variable domain DTGVSQNPRHKITKRGQNVTFRCDPISEHNRLYWYRQTLGQGPEFLTYFQNEAQLEKSRLLSDRFSAERPKGSFSTLEIQRTEQGDSAMYLCAKTGTKNTGELFFGEGSRLTVL.

The rearrangement links TRBV6-2 or TRBV6-3 to TRBJ2-3; D gene uncertain. CDR1 and CDR2 from the germline V gene are MNHEY and SVGEGT. The germline V and J ends were trimmed by 5 bases and 0 bases, with 12 bases remaining between them. The CDR3 covers 15 residues. The CDR3 nucleotides read TGTGCCAGCAGTAACAGTCCCACCAGCACAGATACGCAGTATTTT. It is translated as CASSNSPTSTDTQYF.

This clonotype came up many times. The chain employs TRBV20-1 and TRBJ1-1, with TRBD1 as a possible D gene (5 bases). The germline V gene encodes CDR1 DFQATT and CDR2 SNEGSKA (reference sequence). Trimming stripped 0 bases from V and 2 bases from J, with 13 bases between. The CDR3 extends over 15 amino acids. The CDR3 sequence is CSARDPGQKNTEAFF. The CDR3 DNA reads TGCAGTGCTAGAGATCCAGGGCAGAAAAACACTGAAGCTTTCTTT.

V usage is TRBV7-9 and J usage is TRBJ1-1; 9 bases agree with TRBD1. The CDR3 totals 15 residues. Trimming at V came to 5 bases and at J to 3 bases, leaving 7 bases not matched to a gene. Germline V gene sequence: CDR1 SEHNR, CDR2 FQNEAQ (reference sequence). The CDR3 DNA reads as TGTGCCAGCAGCCCTCTACAGGGGGCGGACACTGAAGCTTTCTTT. It encodes CASSPLQGADTEAFF.

The chain carries TRBV29-1 and TRBJ2-1, with unresolved D. This CDR3 region has 14 residues. Deletions cut 7 bases from V and 0 bases from J, with 13 bases between. Looked up from germline, CDR1 is SQVTM and CDR2 is ANQGSEA. CDR3 DNA: TGCAGCGCTTCAGTAGCTGGCTCCTACAATGAGCAGTTCTTC. It translates to CSASVAGSYNEQFF.

V usage is TRBV18 and J usage is TRBJ2-7, with 8 bases fitting TRBD2. The CDR3 length is 14 residues. V gave up 3 bases and J gave up 4 bases; unmatched junction bases: 5. CDR1 KGHSH and CDR2 LQKENI come from the germline V gene. The CDR3 region has the DNA TGTGCCAGCTCACCCGAGACTAGCGAGTACGAGCAGTACTTC. It specifies CASSPETSEYEQYF.

This clonotype was seen at least ten times. The chain couples TRBV28 to TRBJ2-7; 7 bases map to TRBD2. The CDR3 has 14 residues. Germline lookup yields CDR1 MDHEN and CDR2 SYDVKM. V was pared by 6 bases and J by 2 bases, with 7 bases of the junction left unmatched. CDR3 protein: CASRSVREPYEQYF. The CDR3 DNA is TGTGCCAGCAGGAGTGTGCGGGAGCCCTACGAGCAGTACTTC.

This clonotype came up many times. V usage is TRBV27 and J usage is TRBJ2-7; 7 bases match TRBD2. The CDR3 has 11 residues. V trimming: 8 bases; J trimming: 4 bases; junction bases outside the gene matches: 2. The germline CDR1 and CDR2 sequences are MNHEY and SMNVEV (reference sequence). This chain's CDR3 is CASGREYEQYF. The CDR3 coding sequence is TGTGCCAGCGGGAGGGAGTACGAGCAGTACTTC.

Many counts were recorded for this clonotype. The chain combines TRBV5-1 with TRBJ1-3; TRBD1 might be the D (5 bases). The CDR3 covers 16 residues. Germline V gene data show CDR1 as SGHRS and CDR2 as YFSETQ. Trimming pared 3 bases from V and 0 bases from J, leaving 13 bases between. As DNA, the CDR3 is TGCGCCAGCAGCTCCAAGACAGTAAGCTCTGGAAACACCATATATTTT. Its translation is CASSSKTVSSGNTIYF.

This clonotype was detected a few times. The chain joins TRBV24-1 to TRBJ2-1; D is perhaps TRBD2 (6 bases). CDR3 length: 16 amino acids. V gave up 4 bases and J gave up 8 bases, with 20 bases separating them. Germline CDR1 reads KGHDR; CDR2 reads SFDVKD. CDR3 DNA sequence: TGTGCCACCAGTGACCCAGCGGGCACCTCACGGGATGAGCAGTTCTTC. As protein: CATSDPAGTSRDEQFF.